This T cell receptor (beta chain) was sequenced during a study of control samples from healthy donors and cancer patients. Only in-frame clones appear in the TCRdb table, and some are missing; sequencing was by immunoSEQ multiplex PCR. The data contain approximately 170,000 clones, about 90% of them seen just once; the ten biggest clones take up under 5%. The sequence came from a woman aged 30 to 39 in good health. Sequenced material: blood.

The CDR3 region has the DNA TGTGCCAGCAGCGCCCGACAGGGCTCCTACGAGCAGTACTTC. Translating gives CASSARQGSYEQYF. The chain combines TRBV9 with TRBJ2-7; 7 positions match TRBD1. J was trimmed by 0 bases and V by 3 bases; bases with no gene match: 3. Germline V gene data show CDR1 as SGDLS and CDR2 as YYNGEE. This CDR3 region has 14 residues.